These T cell receptor beta chains were read from a single sample in a study of response to subunit inactivated influenza vaccine. From the RT-PCR reads, TCRdb called clonotypes with MiXCR, one entry per CDR3 protein. The top ten clones hold under 15% of a sample with approximately 530,000 distinct CDR3 sequences, over 10% of them seen once. The input for sequencing was PBMCs from blood, taken 45 days after vaccination. All receptors come from a man aged 45-65 years who received an inactivated influenza vaccine. Both conserved end residues are part of each CDR3. D genes are given only for firm matches. The listing skips clone size in some rows; elsewhere it reads once, few, many or a size class.

>many|TRBJ2-1|TRBV10-3|TRBD2
TGTGCCATCAGCCTAGCGGGAGTCGAGCAGTTCTTC
CAISLAGVEQFF
>few|TRBJ2-3|TRBV10-3|TRBD1
TGTGCCATCAGGGAGGACAGGGGTGGAGATACGCAGTATTTT
CAIREDRGGDTQYF
>many|TRBJ1-3|TRBV20-1|.
TGCAGTGCTAGAGGCCCGGCAGACTCTGGAAACACCATATATTTT
CSARGPADSGNTIYF
>few|TRBJ2-7|TRBV5-1|TRBD1
TGCGCCAGCAGCACCAGACAGGGTAGCTCCTACGAGCAGTACTTC
CASSTRQGSSYEQYF
>few|TRBJ1-1|TRBV6-6|.
TGTGCCAGCAAGGCAGGGGTAACTGAAGCTTTCTTT
CASKAGVTEAFF
>few|TRBJ1-5|TRBV12-3/TRBV12-4|TRBD1
TGTGCCAGCAGTTTAGACGGACAGGGGGATCAGCCCCAGCATTTT
CASSLDGQGDQPQHF
>few|TRBJ1-2|TRBV11-2|.
TGTGCCAGCAGCTTAGTTCAAAACTATGGCTACACCTTC
CASSLVQNYGYTF
>few|TRBJ2-1|TRBV20-1|.
TGCAGTGCTAGAGACTACCAGCGGCCTGACAATGAGCAGTTCTTC
CSARDYQRPDNEQFF
>many|TRBJ1-4|TRBV11-2|.
TGTGCCAGCAGCTTTGTAGACCGTGCCGAAAAACTGTTTTTT
CASSFVDRAEKLFF
>.|TRBJ2-5|TRBV15|TRBD1
TGTGCCACCCGGCGGACAGGGCAAAGAAACCAAGAGACCCAGTACTTC
CATRRTGQRNQETQYF
>.|TRBJ2-1|TRBV14|.
TGTGCCAGCAGCCCCCGGTGGATAGTGGGTGCCTACAATGAGCAGTTCTTC
CASSPRWIVGAYNEQFF
>.|TRBJ2-3|TRBV5-1|TRBD2
TGCGCCAGCAGCTTGGGAGAGACTAGCGGGAGGACAGATACGCAGTATTTT
CASSLGETSGRTDTQYF
>.|TRBJ2-2|TRBV5-5|.
TGTGCCAGCACAGCACTACCAGGGGCCGGGGAGCTGTTTTTT
CASTALPGAGELFF
>.|TRBJ1-4|TRBV5-1|.
TGCGCCAGCAGCTTGGTGGTGGACAGCGCAACTAATGAAAAACTGTTTTTT
CASSLVVDSATNEKLFF
>few|TRBJ1-2|TRBV7-8|TRBD1
TGTGCCAGCAGCTTAGCTGGAGGGGACAGCCACTATGGCTACACCTTC
CASSLAGGDSHYGYTF
>.|TRBJ2-5|TRBV4-3|.
TGCGCCAGCAGCCAAGAAGTGTTCATCCAAGAGACCCAGTACTTC
CASSQEVFIQETQYF
>few|TRBJ1-5|TRBV28|.
TGTGCCAGCAGTTATTTTAGCAATCAGCCCCAGCATTTT
CASSYFSNQPQHF
>.|TRBJ2-7|TRBV10-3|.
TGTGCCATTGGTGACAGGTTGGACTCCTACGAGCAGTACTTC
CAIGDRLDSYEQYF
>.|TRBJ2-3|TRBV2|TRBD2
TGTGCCAGCAGCAAGGGGACTAGCGGGGGGCGAAGCACAGATACGCAGTATTTT
CASSKGTSGGRSTDTQYF
>.|TRBJ1-1|TRBV6-1|TRBD1
TGTGCCAGCAGTACCCGGGACAGGGTCACTGAAGCTTTCTTT
CASSTRDRVTEAFF
>few|TRBJ2-1|TRBV6-2/TRBV6-3|.
TGTGCCAGCAGTGCCGTGGGGTCCTACAATGAGCAGTTCTTC
CASSAVGSYNEQFF
>few|TRBJ2-2|TRBV29-1|TRBD1
TGCAGCGCCACGACAGGGGTCATCGGTAGGGACACCGGGGAGCTGTTTTTT
CSATTGVIGRDTGELFF
>.|TRBJ2-3|TRBV4-3|.
TGCGCCAGCAGCCAAGATTGGCTATCGACAGATACGCAGTATTTT
CASSQDWLSTDTQYF
>few|TRBJ2-7|TRBV10-3|TRBD1
TGTGCCGGACGAGGCGGGGGACAGGGGGTCCACGAGCAGTACTTC
CAGRGGGQGVHEQYF
>few|TRBJ2-1|TRBV13|.
TGTGCCAGCAGCCAAGTGAAGGGCGGGACCGGGACCCCGAAAAGCTCCTACAATGAGCAGTTCTTC
CASSQVKGGTGTPKSSYNEQFF
>many|TRBJ1-1|TRBV12-3/TRBV12-4|.
TGTGCCAGCAGCCTTAGCAGCACTGAAGCTTTCTTT
CASSLSSTEAFF